A single sample is the source of the 9 T cell receptor beta chains below, sequenced in a study of radiotherapy plus CTLA-4 blockade in lung cancer. TCRdb keeps only in-frame clones here, not all; method: immunoSEQ multiplex PCR. Of roughly 57,000 clones listed, around 80% are singletons. The input for sequencing was peripheral blood, taken from a patient treated with radiotherapy plus ipilimumab. The receptors originated from a human donor with non-small cell lung cancer whose response to radiotherapy plus ipilimumab could not be evaluated.

This sequence joins TRBV14 and TRBJ1-3; perhaps TRBD1 as D (5 bases). The germline V and J ends were trimmed by 0 bases and 5 bases, with 11 bases remaining between them. This CDR3 spans 15 amino acids. Germline loops: CDR1 SGHDN, CDR2 FVKESK. The CDR3 protein is CASSQDWRQRNTIYF. In nucleotides, the CDR3 is TGTGCCAGCAGCCAAGACTGGAGACAGAGAAACACCATATATTTT. Full variable domain (missing parts from reference TRBV14 and TRBJ1-3): EAGVTQFPSHSVIEKGQTVTLRCDPISGHDNLYWYRRVMGKEIKFLLHFVKESKQDESGMPNNRFLAERTGGTYSTLKVQPAELEDSGVYFCASSQDWRQRNTIYFGEGSWLTVV.

J is TRBJ2-2 and V is TRBV7-9, with D maybe TRBD2 (6 bases). Germline-derived CDR1 and CDR2 are SEHNR and FQNEAQ (reference sequence). There are 17 residues in the CDR3. Trimming took 4 bases from V and 0 from J, leaving 15 bases between them. This CDR3 is CASSSLPGLANTGELFF. The CDR3 nucleotides read TGTGCCAGCAGCTCCCTCCCGGGACTTGCGAACACCGGGGAGCTGTTTTTT.

This chain uses TRBV7-2 with TRBJ2-3, with D unclear. This CDR3 has 13 amino acids. The germline V and J ends were trimmed by 2 bases and 7 bases, with 10 bases remaining between them. Germline V gene lookup returns CDR1 SGHTA and CDR2 FQGNSA. The DNA of the CDR3 is TGTGCCAGCAGCTTACAGGCCCTTAATACGCAGTATTTT. It translates to CASSLQALNTQYF. The full variable domain, its missing parts supplied by reference TRBV7-2 and TRBJ2-3, is GAGVSQSPSNKVTEKGKDVELRCDPISGHTALYWYRQSLGQGLEFLIYFQGNSAPDKSGLPSDRFSAERTGGSVSTLTIQRTQQEDSAVYLCASSLQALNTQYFGPGTRLTVL.

The chain has TRBV4-3 and TRBJ1-2, with TRBD1 as a possible D gene (6 bases). The germline gives CDR1 LGHNA, CDR2 YSLEER. V lost 0 bases and J lost 4, with 21 bases in between. CDR3 length equals 18 residues. The DNA for the CDR3 is TGCGCCAGCAGCCAAGATCCCCCCTTGGGAGGGGGACCCTATGGCTACACCTTC. Its protein product is CASSQDPPLGGGPYGYTF.

The chain combines TRBV14 with TRBJ1-1, with D maybe TRBD1 (6 bases). Germline V CDR1 and CDR2: SGHDN, FVKESK. V lost 1 base and J 4 bases, leaving 7 bases between the germline ends. This CDR3 region has 13 residues. Here the CDR3 reads CASSQVGGTEAFF. CDR3 DNA sequence: TGTGCCAGCAGCCAAGTAGGGGGCACTGAAGCTTTCTTT.

Here the CDR3 reads CASSEAGRGYGYTF. The CDR3 coding sequence is TGTGCCAGCAGTGAAGCGGGCAGGGGCTATGGCTACACCTTC. The chain employs TRBV2 and TRBJ1-2, with a tentative D call TRBD1 (6 bases). This CDR3 has 14 residues. Germline V gives CDR1 SNHLY, CDR2 FYNNEI. Trimming shortened V by 0 bases and J by 4 bases, and 9 bases separated the two germline ends.

This clone is a singleton in its sample. The gene calls are TRBV11-2 and TRBJ2-5; 7 positions match TRBD1. The better agreement between TRBJ2-7 and the DNA end casts doubt on the J call. CDR3 length equals 13 residues. The germline V gene has CDR1 SGHAT and CDR2 FQNNGV. The CDR3 here is CASSFGQAYEQYF. The CDR3 DNA reads TGTGCCAGCAGCTTCGGACAGGCCTACGAGCAGTACTTC.

This clone appeared a single time. This chain uses TRBV27 with TRBJ2-1; 15 bases line up with TRBD2. This CDR3 has 21 amino acids. Germline loops: CDR1 MNHEY, CDR2 SMNVEV (reference sequence). V dropped 2 bases and J dropped 0; count of bases not matched to a gene: 11. For the CDR3, the DNA is TGTGCCAGCAGTTTAAAACCTTACGGGACTAGCGGGAGGAGCTCCTACAATGAGCAGTTCTTC. Protein sequence: CASSLKPYGTSGRSSYNEQFF.

The chain's CDR3 is CASSSDRGYEQYF. The CDR3 bases are TGTGCCAGCAGCTCGGACAGGGGCTACGAGCAGTACTTC. The chain has TRBV7-2 and TRBJ2-7; 9 nucleotides line up with TRBD1. This CDR3 spans 13 amino acids. CDR1 is SGHTA and CDR2 is FQGNSA in the germline V gene. V trimming: 4 bases; J trimming: 3 bases; junction bases outside the gene matches: 1.